This TCR beta chain was sequenced for a study of T cell changes during pregnancy in multiple sclerosis. This CDR3 is 15 amino acids long. The V segment lost 4 bases and the J segment 1 base; nucleotides outside the gene matches: 5. CDR1 and CDR2 from the germline V gene are MGHDK and SYGVNS. TCRdb's table, derived via immunoSEQ multiplex PCR, lists solely in-frame clones and lacks some. The sample holds tens of thousands of clones; roughly 93% are singletons and the top ten take 1.5% to 2%. The receptor's source is a female donor with multiple sclerosis, enrolled in a pregnancy study. The genes are TRBV25-1 and TRBJ1-1; 8 bases agree with TRBD1. The input for sequencing was peripheral blood, taken in the second trimester of pregnancy. The CDR3 spells CASSVGGTGNTEAFF. The CDR3 nucleotides are TGTGCCAGCAGTGTCGGGGGGACAGGGAACACTGAAGCTTTCTTT.